This TCR beta chain is drawn from a study of neoadjuvant anti-PD-1 for oral cavity cancer. Looking at the study overall: Patients without progression received a fourth nivolumab dose around day 43, then surgical resection on days 50-56.

Germline CDR1 LNHNV, CDR2 YYDKDF (reference sequence). The CDR3 has 13 residues. V was clipped by 0 bases and J by 5 bases, with 7 bases between them. Time point given: after neoadjuvant nivolumab, at surgical resection. Patients were newly diagnosed with stage II-IVA oral cavity squamous cell carcinoma without prior systemic or radiation treatment. Cohort: HPV-negative, locally advanced oral cavity squamous cell carcinoma patients. General study results and limits: TCR analyses covered only a few patients per response group.

Repertoires were generated with immunoSEQ multiplex PCR, while TCRdb's copy carries only in-frame clones and drops some. Of 55,000 to 75,000 clones in the sample, 86% are singletons; the top ten hold around 3%. Points on this clone: Antigen: not known.

Sample: PBMCs, taken after nivolumab (anti-PD-1) treatment. The rearrangement links TRBV15 to TRBJ1-1; no reliable D call. This clonotype was obtained from a person aged 35 to 85 with oral cavity squamous cell carcinoma. CDR3 amino acids: CATSREQKTEAFF. The CDR3 DNA reads TGTGCCACCAGCAGAGAGCAGAAGACTGAAGCTTTCTTT.